The 22 T cell receptor beta chains in this list originate from one sample, sequenced in a study of cytomegalovirus exposure and HLA in healthy donors. Clones were read by immunoSEQ multiplex PCR, and TCRdb kept only the in-frame ones, dropping some. This sample has 90,000 to 140,000 clones; 85% to 90% occur once, and the top ten carry around 4.1%. The specimen was PBMCs. The receptors were gathered from a woman aged 18 to 35 in good health and CMV-seropositive.

This sequence joins TRBV15 and TRBJ2-7, with 7 bases matching TRBD1. Trimming removed 0 bases from V and 3 bases from J; junction bases left unmatched: 2. Germline V gene lookup returns CDR1 LNHNV and CDR2 YYDKDF (reference sequence). The CDR3 contains 14 residues. CDR3 DNA: TGTGCCACCAGCAGAGAAGGGGGCATCTACGAGCAGTACTTC. This translates into CATSREGGIYEQYF.

This clone was seen only once. The chain carries TRBV9 and TRBJ2-3, with a weak D call TRBD2 (6 bases). V was shortened by 7 bases and J by 2 bases, with 11 bases between the two germline ends. CDR3 length: 13 amino acids. Germline V gives CDR1 SGDLS, CDR2 YYNGEE. CDR3 region: CASGSGATDTQYF. CDR3 coding DNA: TGTGCCAGCGGTAGCGGAGCCACAGATACGCAGTATTTT.

This clone was detected only a few times. The V call is TRBV10-1, the J call TRBJ2-7; TRBD2 might be the D (6 bases). With 11 bases removed from V and 2 bases from J, the gap between germline ends came to 22 bases. CDR3 size: 15 residues. Germline V gives CDR1 WNHNN, CDR2 SYGVQD (reference sequence). CDR3 DNA: TGCGCCGGTGAGGGCAGCGGGCCTAACCCCTACGAGCAGTACTTC. Protein sequence: CAGEGSGPNPYEQYF.

This chain uses TRBV28 with TRBJ2-1; TRBD2 aligns across 11 bases. CDR1 MDHEN and CDR2 SYDVKM come from the germline V gene. The CDR3 length is 15 residues. V lost 7 bases and J lost 8; bases outside the gene matches: 10. The CDR3 bases are TGTGCCAGCACCCCTCAGGGTAGCGGGAGGGATGAGCAGTTCTTC. Translated: CASTPQGSGRDEQFF.

In its sample, this clone was seen a few times. This chain uses TRBV2 with TRBJ1-5; D may be TRBD1 (5 bases). Germline V gene sequence: CDR1 SNHLY, CDR2 FYNNEI. This CDR3 region has 14 residues. V lost 4 bases to trimming and J lost 5 bases, with 12 bases between them. The CDR3 spells CASSGLGPDQPQHF. The CDR3 DNA reads TGTGCCAGCAGTGGGCTGGGGCCCGATCAGCCCCAGCATTTT.

This clone was recorded a few times. The chain links TRBV7-2 to TRBJ1-2; no firm D call. The V gene lost 4 bases and the J gene lost 0 bases, with 9 bases spanning the gap. The CDR3 runs 14 residues. Germline lookup yields CDR1 SGHTA and CDR2 FQGNSA. CDR3 in DNA: TGTGCCAGCAGCTCGTTCTCCTCTAACTATGGCTACACCTTC. Residues: CASSSFSSNYGYTF.

This clone was picked up one time. The chain employs TRBV9 and TRBJ2-2, with TRBD1 identical over 9 bases. This CDR3 is built from 19 residues. Germline values: CDR1 SGDLS, CDR2 YYNGEE. V trimming: 0 bases; J trimming: 3 bases; junction bases outside the gene matches: 12. CDR3: CASSVVKRGTGLDTGELFF. Written as DNA, the CDR3 is TGTGCCAGCAGCGTAGTTAAACGGGGGACAGGGCTGGACACCGGGGAGCTGTTTTTT.

V is TRBV10-3 and J is TRBJ1-3, with D unclear. This CDR3 is built from 13 residues. CDR1 and CDR2 (germline): ENHRY, SYGVKD. V lost 11 bases to trimming and J lost 2 bases, with 13 bases between them. CDR3 DNA: TGTGCCGCCCGGTTTGACACTGGAAACACCATATATTTT. Amino acids: CAARFDTGNTIYF.

The gene calls are TRBV6-6 and TRBJ1-1; D remains unclear. Germline lookup yields CDR1 MNHNY and CDR2 SVGAGI (reference sequence). The CDR3 covers 15 residues. V was clipped by 0 bases and J by 3 bases, with 11 bases between them. The CDR3 DNA follows: TGTGCCAGCAGTTACTCGATGCGGATCCACACTGAAGCTTTCTTT. As protein: CASSYSMRIHTEAFF.

This chain joins TRBV4-1 and TRBJ2-4; TRBD1 is a possible D gene (6 bases). V was cut by 1 base and J by 0 bases, with 16 bases left in between. This CDR3 is built from 18 residues. Germline CDR1 is MGHRA and CDR2 is YSYEKL. The CDR3 DNA follows: TGCGCCAGCAGCCAAGGAAGGGTAACAGGGCCAGCCAAAAACATTCAGTACTTC. Its translation: CASSQGRVTGPAKNIQYF.

This chain links TRBV7-3 with TRBJ2-2; D is unclear. Trimming shortened V by 5 bases and J by 5 bases, and 9 bases separated the two germline ends. The germline CDR1 and CDR2 sequences are SGHTA and FQGTGA. The CDR3 consists of 13 residues. Here the CDR3 DNA reads TGTGCCAGCAGCCCTCGGGTGACCGGGGAGCTGTTTTTT. Translated, it gives CASSPRVTGELFF.

The gene calls are TRBV7-6 and TRBJ2-7, with D possibly matching TRBD2 (5 bases). The CDR3 loop spans 14 amino acids. The germline V gene encodes CDR1 SGHVS and CDR2 FNYEAQ. Trimming removed 1 base from V and 6 bases from J, with 13 bases in between. CDR3 bases: TGTGCCAGCAGCTTAGATTGGAGCGAGGGCGAGCAGTACTTC. Translated: CASSLDWSEGEQYF.

The chain is built from TRBV7-6 and TRBJ1-5; D uncertain. In germline, CDR1 is SGHVS, CDR2 FNYEAQ. This CDR3 spans 13 amino acids. Trimming took 3 bases from V and 6 from J, leaving 9 bases between them. CDR3 nucleotide sequence: TGTGCCAGCAGCTTGGGGAGGGCTCAGCCCCAGCATTTT. It codes for CASSLGRAQPQHF.

The chain combines TRBV2 with TRBJ1-1; D call uncertain. Trimming took off 6 bases at V and 8 bases at J, with 10 bases between the two ends. The CDR3 spans 11 residues. Germline CDR1 is SNHLY and CDR2 is FYNNEI. The CDR3 DNA reads as TGTGCCAGCAGCCCCGCGTCCGAAGCTTTCTTT. It translates to CASSPASEAFF.

The CDR3 reads CASSTGIGTEAFF. In DNA, the CDR3 is TGTGCCAGCAGCACAGGGATCGGAACTGAAGCTTTCTTT. This chain connects TRBV2 to TRBJ1-1; possibly TRBD1 for D (6 bases). CDR1 and CDR2 from the germline V gene are SNHLY and FYNNEI. V lost 6 bases and J 5 bases, leaving 13 bases between the germline ends. The CDR3 runs to 13 residues.

J is TRBJ2-7 and V is TRBV2; D is uncertain. This CDR3 has 15 residues. V lost 3 bases and J lost 0, with 12 bases in between. Germline V gene lookup returns CDR1 SNHLY and CDR2 FYNNEI. The CDR3 bases are TGTGCCAGCAGTGAGGAGCCCTTGAGCTCCTACGAGCAGTACTTC. This codes for CASSEEPLSSYEQYF.

This chain uses TRBV6-5 with TRBJ1-4, with TRBD1 matching over 9 bases. Trimming took 4 bases from V and 7 from J; bases not matched to a gene: 4. CDR3 length: 14 residues. Germline V gene data show CDR1 as MNHEY and CDR2 as SVGAGI. The CDR3 region has the DNA TGTGCCAGCAGTTCAGGACAGGGGCGTGAAAAACTGTTTTTT. Translating gives CASSSGQGREKLFF.

About this clone: The junction does not match germline at one end; this may be a read error. V and J are TRBV7-7 and TRBJ2-3; 9 bases align to TRBD2. The CDR3 is made up of 16 amino acids. Looked up from germline, CDR1 is SSHAT and CDR2 is FNYEAQ (reference sequence). CDR3 coding DNA: TGTGCTAGCAGCTTAGTAGCGGGGGCCCCCACAGATACGCAGTATTTT. Translated, it gives CASSLVAGAPTDTQYF.

This rearrangement joins TRBV6-5 to TRBJ2-5, with a weak D call TRBD1 (6 bases). Looked up from germline, CDR1 is MNHEY and CDR2 is SVGAGI. Trimming left V 5 bases short and J 2 bases short, with 12 bases between. The CDR3 has 14 amino acids. This chain's CDR3 is CASSPTGLQETQYF. The CDR3 region has the DNA TGTGCCAGCAGTCCTACAGGGCTACAAGAGACCCAGTACTTC.

V and J are TRBV9 and TRBJ1-2, with D unresolved. V lost 0 bases, J lost 2 bases, and 8 bases lay in between. The CDR3 has 14 residues. From germline, CDR1 is SGDLS and CDR2 YYNGEE. The CDR3 here is CASSVAEGNYGYTF. The CDR3 region has the DNA TGTGCCAGCAGCGTAGCTGAGGGAAACTATGGCTACACCTTC.

The chain employs TRBV6-1 and TRBJ2-1; D perhaps matches TRBD2 (6 bases). The CDR3 contains 17 residues. CDR1 is MNHNS and CDR2 is SASEGT in the germline V gene. V lost 3 bases and J lost 0, with 15 bases in between. In nucleotides, the CDR3 is TGTGCCAGCAGTGATCCCACGGACTATCCCTCCTACAATGAGCAGTTCTTC. The encoded protein is CASSDPTDYPSYNEQFF.

This clone appeared a few times. The V gene is TRBV19, the J gene TRBJ1-2; 9 positions match TRBD1. Germline-derived CDR1 and CDR2 are LNHDA and SQIVND (reference sequence). The V and J ends lost 6 bases and 8 bases, in that order; junction bases with no gene match: 13. The CDR3 spans 15 residues. For the CDR3, the DNA is TGTGCCAGTAGACAGAGGGACAGGGTTACTTGGGGCTACACCTTC. It encodes CASRQRDRVTWGYTF.